These 15 T cell receptor beta chains were sequenced from one sample in a study of cytotoxic CD8 clonotypes in ibrutinib-treated CLL. Profiling relied on immunoSEQ multiplex PCR, and the TCRdb table lists in-frame clones only, not all of them. The sample has over 200,000 clones; roughly three quarters are singletons. Specimen: PBMCs, collected after 12 months of ibrutinib treatment. The source is a human donor with chronic lymphocytic leukemia.

The chain recombines TRBV7-2 with TRBJ2-1; 7 bases match TRBD2. Germline CDR1 reads SGHTA; CDR2 reads FQGNSA. The CDR3 extends over 15 amino acids. V gave up 2 bases and J gave up 16 bases; unmatched junction bases: 17. The DNA of the CDR3 is TGTGCCAGCAGCTTAAGGTCCAGGTGGGAGGGCGGGCGCTTCTTC. Residues: CASSLRSRWEGGRFF.

This clone occurred once. The chain employs TRBV14 and TRBJ2-1; possible D gene TRBD2, 6 bases. V lost 2 bases and J lost 11, with 13 bases in between. The CDR3 loop spans 13 amino acids. In germline, CDR1 is SGHDN, CDR2 FVKESK. The CDR3 region has the DNA TGTGCCAGCAGCCAAAATTTAGCGGCAAAGCAGTTCTTC. This sequence encodes CASSQNLAAKQFF. Full variable domain (missing parts from reference TRBV14 and TRBJ2-1): EAGVTQFPSHSVIEKGQTVTLRCDPISGHDNLYWYRRVMGKEIKFLLHFVKESKQDESGMPNNRFLAERTGGTYSTLKVQPAELEDSGVYFCASSQNLAAKQFFGPGTRLTVL.

The rearrangement uses TRBV28 and TRBJ2-4, with D possibly matching TRBD2 (5 bases). The germline V gene encodes CDR1 MDHEN and CDR2 SYDVKM. Trimming shortened V by 6 bases and J by 16 bases, and 19 bases separated the two germline ends. The CDR3 runs 12 residues. DNA of the CDR3: TGTGCCAGCAGCCGCCAGGCGGGCCGCCTATACTTC. Translation: CASSRQAGRLYF.

This clone turned up a few times. The CDR3 spells CASTLRDSISPLHF. The CDR3 DNA is TGTGCCTCAACCCTCCGGGACTCGATTTCACCCCTCCACTTT. The chain carries TRBV30 and TRBJ1-6, with D tentatively TRBD1 (5 bases). The CDR3 has 14 residues. Trimming left V 7 bases short and J 9 bases short, with 19 bases between. Looked up from germline, CDR1 is GTSNPN and CDR2 is SVGIG (reference sequence).

The chain links TRBV19 to TRBJ2-7; 9 nucleotides agree with TRBD2. This CDR3 is 15 amino acids long. Looked up from germline, CDR1 is LNHDA and CDR2 is SQIVND (reference sequence). The junction had 10 bases not matched to a gene; V was cut back by 3 bases and J by 7 bases. This CDR3 reads CASSIIAGEVWEQYF. The CDR3 DNA reads as TGTGCCAGTAGTATCATAGCGGGAGAGGTGTGGGAGCAGTACTTC.

The chain recombines TRBV7-9 with TRBJ2-4, with 9 bases identical to TRBD2. CDR3 length: 17 residues. Per the germline V gene, CDR1 is SEHNR and CDR2 is FQNEAQ (reference sequence). V was clipped by 6 bases and J by 2 bases; unmatched bases: 11. CDR3: CASSFILAGDPKNIQYF. DNA of the CDR3: TGTGCCAGCAGTTTTATATTAGCGGGAGACCCCAAAAACATTCAGTACTTC.

J is TRBJ2-1 and V is TRBV9, with 12 bases lining up with TRBD1. Germline trimming cut 5 bases from V and 6 bases from J; bases unmatched to any gene: 9. This CDR3 is 16 amino acids long. Germline loops: CDR1 SGDLS, CDR2 YYNGEE. The CDR3 DNA reads as TGTGCCAGCAGGGGGACAGGGGGCGACCACCCCAATGAGCAGTTCTTC. Translated, it gives CASRGTGGDHPNEQFF.

The chain combines TRBV27 with TRBJ1-1; TRBD1 matches 10 bases. V lost 6 bases and J lost 0; bases outside the gene matches: 4. This CDR3 has 15 amino acids. Germline lookup yields CDR1 MNHEY and CDR2 SMNVEV (reference sequence). CDR3 sequence reads: CASSQGQGMNTEAFF. CDR3 in DNA: TGTGCCAGCAGCCAGGGACAGGGGATGAACACTGAAGCTTTCTTT.

The CDR3 bases are TGTGCCAGCAGTGTGGGGTTTGGCTATGGCTACACCTTC. It yields the protein CASSVGFGYGYTF. This chain uses TRBV6-1 with TRBJ1-2, with D hard to call. V gave up 4 bases and J gave up 4 bases, with 10 bases separating them. The CDR3 consists of 13 residues. Germline V CDR1 and CDR2: MNHNS, SASEGT.

This rearrangement joins TRBV28 to TRBJ2-1; perhaps TRBD2 as D (5 bases). This CDR3 has 14 residues. V gave up 9 bases and J gave up 0 bases, with 12 bases separating them. Looked up from germline, CDR1 is MDHEN and CDR2 is SYDVKM. The CDR3 DNA follows: TGTGCCAGTAGTGAGCGGAGCTCCTACAATGAGCAGTTCTTC. It translates to CASSERSSYNEQFF.

This sequence joins TRBV7-2 and TRBJ1-1; D is unresolved. From germline, CDR1 is SGHTA and CDR2 FQGNSA. Deletions cut 1 base from V and 1 base from J, with 10 bases between. This CDR3 is built from 15 residues. In DNA form, the CDR3 reads TGTGCCAGCAGCTTAGTCGGAGGCCAGAACACTGAAGCTTTCTTT. As protein: CASSLVGGQNTEAFF.

The V call is TRBV6-1, the J call TRBJ2-7; D is uncertain. Trimming stripped 6 bases from V and 2 bases from J, with 8 bases between. The CDR3 totals 12 residues. Germline lookup yields CDR1 MNHNS and CDR2 SASEGT. The CDR3: CASRAPTYEQYF. In nucleotides, the CDR3 is TGTGCCAGCAGGGCACCTACCTACGAGCAGTACTTC.

This clone was counted only a few times. Here the CDR3 reads CASSLVGPDYEQYF. CDR3 DNA sequence: TGTGCCAGCAGCTTGGTAGGGCCCGATTACGAGCAGTACTTC. The V and J genes are TRBV5-4 and TRBJ2-7; D not resolved. The CDR3 loop spans 14 amino acids. V gave up 0 bases and J gave up 4 bases, with 11 bases separating them. CDR1 is SGHNT, CDR2 YYREEE, per germline (reference sequence).

V is TRBV11-1 and J is TRBJ2-5, with D possibly being TRBD1 (6 bases). The CDR3 loop spans 13 amino acids. V was pared by 5 bases and J by 5 bases, with 12 bases between. CDR1 SGHAT and CDR2 FQDESV come from the germline V gene (reference sequence). DNA for the CDR3: TGTGCCAGCAGCCAGGGGAATTGGGAGACCCAGTACTTC. This sequence encodes CASSQGNWETQYF.

This rearrangement joins TRBV5-8 to TRBJ1-5; possibly TRBD1 for D (6 bases). The germline V gene encodes CDR1 SGHTS and CDR2 YDEGEE. CDR3 length equals 15 residues. V shed 6 bases and J shed 4 bases, with 17 bases lying between them. The CDR3 protein is CASNQGGGQNQPQHF. As DNA, the CDR3 is TGTGCCAGCAACCAAGGGGGGGGGCAGAATCAGCCCCAGCATTTT.